One sample yielded the 10 T cell receptor beta chains listed below, sequenced in a study of blood T cells in healthy people across ages. A second PCR of 7 to 11 cycles used a sample-barcoded 5' primer and a J-beta primer mix. MiXCR, run by TCRdb on the 5' RACE reads, gives a single entry per CDR3 protein. Altogether 1,500,000 or so distinct CDR3 sequences are present, 40% to 45% being singletons, with the ten largest covering 4%. Sample: blood. These receptors all come from a woman under 30 in good health.

The chain recombines TRBV10-2 with TRBJ2-1; no clear D gene. From germline, CDR1 is WSHSY and CDR2 SAAADI. This CDR3 region has 11 residues. V lost 10 bases to trimming and J lost 5 bases, with 9 bases between them. The CDR3 is CATIHDNEQFF. CDR3 nucleotide sequence: TGCGCCACGATCCACGACAATGAGCAGTTCTTC.

This clonotype has more than one count but fewer than ten. The chain joins TRBV7-9 to TRBJ2-1; the D gene could be TRBD1 or TRBD2 (5 bases each). This CDR3 has 16 amino acids. Trimming left V 8 bases short and J 3 bases short, with 20 bases between. Germline values: CDR1 SEHNR, CDR2 FQNEAQ (reference sequence). The chain's CDR3 is CASEGSGMRVYNEQFF. DNA for the CDR3: TGTGCCAGCGAGGGGTCAGGGATGAGGGTCTACAATGAGCAGTTCTTC.

The CDR3 here is CASSVQGRNNEQFF. The CDR3 coding sequence is TGTGCCAGCAGCGTCCAGGGTCGGAACAATGAGCAGTTCTTC. V is TRBV9 and J is TRBJ2-1; the D gene is possibly TRBD1 (5 bases). CDR1 and CDR2 from the germline V gene are SGDLS and YYNGEE. CDR3 length: 14 residues. Trimming shortened V by 2 bases and J by 5 bases, and 11 bases separated the two germline ends.

The V and J genes are TRBV5-1 and TRBJ2-1, with 10 positions matching TRBD2. The CDR3 covers 16 residues. CDR1 and CDR2 (germline): SGHRS, YFSETQ. The trim removed 5 bases at V and 2 bases at J, leaving 7 bases unmatched. For the CDR3, the DNA is TGCGCCAGCAGATTCACTAGCGGGAACGCCTACAATGAGCAGTTCTTC. Translating it yields CASRFTSGNAYNEQFF.

V and J are TRBV20-1 and TRBJ2-1, with 8 bases identical to TRBD1. Trimming removed 6 bases from V and 2 bases from J; junction bases left unmatched: 12. Germline loops: CDR1 DFQATT, CDR2 SNEGSKA (reference sequence). The CDR3 has 16 residues. The CDR3 DNA is TGCAGTGCCCCGACCGGGACAGGAATCACCTACAATGAGCAGTTCTTC. It yields the protein CSAPTGTGITYNEQFF.

Details on this clonotype: At one of its ends the junction is not consistent with the germline gene, which may arise from a read error. The V and J genes are TRBV11-3 and TRBJ2-1; possible D gene TRBD2, 5 bases. The CDR3 contains 16 residues. The germline gives CDR1 SGHNT, CDR2 YENEEA. CDR3 protein: CACSHQLEAEYNEQFF. The DNA for the CDR3 is TGTGCCTGCAGCCATCAACTAGAAGCGGAATACAATGAGCAGTTCTTC.

The V call is TRBV20-1, the J call TRBJ1-4; 8 nucleotides agree with TRBD1. The length of the CDR3 is 12 residues. Losses at the gene ends were 6 bases for V and 8 bases for J; bases not matched to a gene: 5. Germline V gene lookup returns CDR1 DFQATT and CDR2 SNEGSKA (reference sequence). The CDR3 sequence: CSARQGQEKLFF. CDR3 bases: TGCAGTGCAAGACAGGGGCAGGAAAAACTGTTTTTT.

The chain carries TRBV7-8 and TRBJ2-2, with 8 bases that match TRBD1. CDR3 length equals 19 residues. The V gene end was trimmed by 6 bases and the J gene end by 4 bases; junction bases not matched to a gene: 19. Germline CDR1 is SGHVS and CDR2 is FQNEAQ. The DNA of the CDR3 is TGTGCCAGCAGTCCGACTCGGACAGGGAGCTCTCGTAGCACCGGGGAGCTGTTTTTT. This encodes CASSPTRTGSSRSTGELFF.

About this clonotype itself: A read error may produce the germline difference seen at one junction end. This chain uses TRBV20-1 with TRBJ2-7; the D is unclear. Germline V gene lookup returns CDR1 DFQATT and CDR2 SNEGSKA (reference sequence). This CDR3 spans 13 amino acids. The chain's CDR3 is CSARDGSSYEQCF. The DNA of the CDR3 is TGCAGTGCTAGGGACGGTAGCTCCTACGAGCAGTGCTTC.

In its sample, this clonotype was seen once. The V and J genes are TRBV4-2 and TRBJ2-6, with D unclear. The CDR3 spans 17 residues. With 0 bases removed from V and 0 bases from J, the gap between germline ends came to 9 bases. Per germline, CDR1 LGHNA and CDR2 YNFKEQ. The CDR3 DNA sequence: TGTGCCAGCAGCCAAGACGTGGCCCACTCTGGGGCCAACGTCCTGACTTTC. Translation: CASSQDVAHSGANVLTF.